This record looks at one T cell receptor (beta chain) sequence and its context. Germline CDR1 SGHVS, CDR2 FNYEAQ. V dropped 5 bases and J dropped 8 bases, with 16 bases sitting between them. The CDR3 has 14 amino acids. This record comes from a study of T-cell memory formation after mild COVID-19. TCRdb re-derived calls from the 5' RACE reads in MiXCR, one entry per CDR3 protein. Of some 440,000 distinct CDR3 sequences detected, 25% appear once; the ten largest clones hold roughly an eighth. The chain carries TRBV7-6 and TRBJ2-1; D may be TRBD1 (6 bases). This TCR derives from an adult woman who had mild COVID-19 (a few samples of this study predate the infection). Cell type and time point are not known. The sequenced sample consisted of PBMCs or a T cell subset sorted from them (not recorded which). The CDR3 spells CASSQGHQSDEQFF. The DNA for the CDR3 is TGTGCCAGCAGCCAGGGACATCAATCCGATGAGCAGTTCTTC. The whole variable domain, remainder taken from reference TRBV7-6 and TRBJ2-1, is GAGVSQSPRYKVTKRGQDVALRCDPISGHVSLYWYRQALGQGPEFLTYFNYEAQQDKSGLPNDRFSAERPEGSISTLTIQRTEQRDSAMYRCASSQGHQSDEQFFGPGTRLTVL.